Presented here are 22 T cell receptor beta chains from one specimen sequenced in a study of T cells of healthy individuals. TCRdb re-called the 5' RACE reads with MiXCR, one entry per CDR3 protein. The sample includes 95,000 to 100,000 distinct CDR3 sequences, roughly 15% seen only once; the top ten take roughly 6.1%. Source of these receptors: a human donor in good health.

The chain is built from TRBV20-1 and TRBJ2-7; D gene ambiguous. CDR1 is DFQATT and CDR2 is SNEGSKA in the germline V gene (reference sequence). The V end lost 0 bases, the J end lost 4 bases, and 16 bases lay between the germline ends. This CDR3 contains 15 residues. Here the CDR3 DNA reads TGCAGTGCTAGAGAGGTAAAGGAAGGAACATACGAGCAGTACTTC. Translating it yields CSAREVKEGTYEQYF.

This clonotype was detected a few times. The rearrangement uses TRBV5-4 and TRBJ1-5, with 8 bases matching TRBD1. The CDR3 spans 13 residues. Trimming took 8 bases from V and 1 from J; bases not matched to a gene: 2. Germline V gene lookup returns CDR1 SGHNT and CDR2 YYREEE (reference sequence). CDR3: CASGQGSNQPQHF. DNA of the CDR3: TGTGCCAGTGGACAGGGAAGCAATCAGCCCCAGCATTTT. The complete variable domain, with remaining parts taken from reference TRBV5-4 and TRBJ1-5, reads ETGVTQSPTHLIKTRGQQVTLRCSSQSGHNTVSWYQQALGQGPQFIFQYYREEENGRGNFPPRFSGLQFPNYSSELNVNALELDDSALYLCASGQGSNQPQHFGDGTRLSIL.

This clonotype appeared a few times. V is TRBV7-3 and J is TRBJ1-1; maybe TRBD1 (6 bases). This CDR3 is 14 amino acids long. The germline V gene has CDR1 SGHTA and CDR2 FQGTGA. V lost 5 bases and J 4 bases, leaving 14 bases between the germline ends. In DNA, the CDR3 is TGTGCCAGCAGCCCGTATGGGGGCGGCACTGAAGCTTTCTTT. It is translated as CASSPYGGGTEAFF.

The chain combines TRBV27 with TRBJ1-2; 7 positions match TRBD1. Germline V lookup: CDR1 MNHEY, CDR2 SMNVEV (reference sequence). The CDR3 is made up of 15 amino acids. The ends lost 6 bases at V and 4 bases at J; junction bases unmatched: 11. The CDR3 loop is CASRWTGQGSYGYTF. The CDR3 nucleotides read TGTGCCAGCAGATGGACAGGCCAAGGGAGCTATGGCTACACCTTC.

The CDR3 coding sequence is TGTGCCAGCAGCTCCCGTCGGGGGGGGCTCGCCGGGGAGCTGTTTTTT. This codes for CASSSRRGGLAGELFF. This chain connects TRBV12-3 or TRBV12-4 to TRBJ2-2; 8 bases line up with TRBD2. The CDR3 sequence is 16 residues long. With 6 bases clipped from V and 6 bases from J, the junction kept 12 bases outside the gene matches.

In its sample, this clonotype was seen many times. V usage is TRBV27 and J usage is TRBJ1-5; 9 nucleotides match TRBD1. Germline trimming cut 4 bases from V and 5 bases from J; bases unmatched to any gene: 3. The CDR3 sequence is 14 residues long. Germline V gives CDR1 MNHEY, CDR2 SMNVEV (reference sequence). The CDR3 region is CASSSTGGDQPQHF. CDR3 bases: TGTGCCAGCAGTTCCACAGGGGGCGATCAGCCCCAGCATTTT.

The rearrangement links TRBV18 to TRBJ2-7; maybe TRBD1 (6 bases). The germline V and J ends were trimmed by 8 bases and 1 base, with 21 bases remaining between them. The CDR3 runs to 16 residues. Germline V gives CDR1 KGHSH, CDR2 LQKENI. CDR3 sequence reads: CASRLLRTETSYEQYF. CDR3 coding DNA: TGTGCCAGCCGACTTCTGAGGACAGAGACATCCTACGAGCAGTACTTC.

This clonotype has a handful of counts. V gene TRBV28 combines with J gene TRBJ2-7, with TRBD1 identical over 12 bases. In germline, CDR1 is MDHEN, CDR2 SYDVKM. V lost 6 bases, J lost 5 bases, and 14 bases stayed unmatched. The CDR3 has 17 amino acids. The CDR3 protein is CASSPTSAGTGGHEQYF. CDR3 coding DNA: TGTGCCAGCAGCCCTACATCGGCCGGGACAGGGGGCCACGAGCAGTACTTC.

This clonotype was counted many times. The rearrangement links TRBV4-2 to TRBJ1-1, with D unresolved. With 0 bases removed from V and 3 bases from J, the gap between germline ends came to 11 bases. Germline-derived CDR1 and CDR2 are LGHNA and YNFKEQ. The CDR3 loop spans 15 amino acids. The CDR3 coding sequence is TGTGCCAGCAGCCAAGAGCTGGGCAGTTACACTGAAGCTTTCTTT. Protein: CASSQELGSYTEAFF.

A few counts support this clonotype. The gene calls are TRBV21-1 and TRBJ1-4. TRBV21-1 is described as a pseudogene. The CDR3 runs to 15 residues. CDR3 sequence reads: CASSKGGRSNEKLFF. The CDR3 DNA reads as TGTGCCAGCAGCAAAGGAGGGCGATCCAATGAAAAACTGTTTTTT.

The CDR3 DNA sequence: TGTGCCAGCAGCCTAGGACTATCAACCTACGAGCAGTACTTC. The encoded protein is CASSLGLSTYEQYF. The rearrangement links TRBV4-2 to TRBJ2-7, with TRBD2 as a possible D gene (6 bases). The CDR3 is made up of 14 amino acids. With 4 bases removed from V and 2 bases from J, the gap between germline ends came to 12 bases. Germline CDR1 reads LGHNA; CDR2 reads YNFKEQ.

Here the CDR3 DNA reads TGTGCCAGCAGCTTATATGGACAGGGGGCCTTTCGTTCCGGGGCCAACGTCCTGACTTTC. It specifies CASSLYGQGAFRSGANVLTF. The chain combines TRBV7-2 with TRBJ2-6; TRBD1 matches 11 bases. J lost 4 bases, V lost 2 bases, and 13 bases had no gene match. CDR1 is SGHTA and CDR2 is FQGNSA in the germline V gene. The CDR3 length is 20 residues.

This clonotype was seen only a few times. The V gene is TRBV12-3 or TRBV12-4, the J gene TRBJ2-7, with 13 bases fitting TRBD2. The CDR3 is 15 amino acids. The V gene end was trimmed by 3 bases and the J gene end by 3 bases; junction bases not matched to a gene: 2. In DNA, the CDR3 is TGTGCCAGCAGTTTCGGGACTAGCGGGATCTACGAGCAGTACTTC. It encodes CASSFGTSGIYEQYF.

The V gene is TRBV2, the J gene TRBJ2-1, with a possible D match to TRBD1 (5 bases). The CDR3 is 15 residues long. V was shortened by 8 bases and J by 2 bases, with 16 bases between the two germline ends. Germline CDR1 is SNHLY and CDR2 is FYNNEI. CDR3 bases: TGTGCCAGCCGGAAAGAGCAGGGTCCCTACAATGAGCAGTTCTTC. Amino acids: CASRKEQGPYNEQFF. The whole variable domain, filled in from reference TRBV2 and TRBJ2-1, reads EPEVTQTPSHQVTQMGQEVILRCVPISNHLYFYWYRQILGQKVEFLVSFYNNEISEKSEIFDDQFSVERPDGSNFTLKIRSTKLEDSAMYFCASRKEQGPYNEQFFGPGTRLTVL.

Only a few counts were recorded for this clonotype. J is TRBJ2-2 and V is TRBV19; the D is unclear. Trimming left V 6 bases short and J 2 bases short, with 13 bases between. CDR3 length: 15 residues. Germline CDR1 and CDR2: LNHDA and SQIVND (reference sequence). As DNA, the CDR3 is TGTGCCAGTAGGGAGAGCAGGCCTAACACCGGGGAGCTGTTTTTT. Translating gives CASRESRPNTGELFF.

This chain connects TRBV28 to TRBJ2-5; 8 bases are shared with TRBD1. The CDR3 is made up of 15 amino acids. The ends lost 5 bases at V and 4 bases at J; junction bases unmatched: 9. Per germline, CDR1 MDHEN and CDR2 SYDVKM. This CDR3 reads CASSQGQAWGETQYF. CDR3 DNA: TGTGCCAGCAGTCAGGGACAGGCTTGGGGAGAGACCCAGTACTTC.

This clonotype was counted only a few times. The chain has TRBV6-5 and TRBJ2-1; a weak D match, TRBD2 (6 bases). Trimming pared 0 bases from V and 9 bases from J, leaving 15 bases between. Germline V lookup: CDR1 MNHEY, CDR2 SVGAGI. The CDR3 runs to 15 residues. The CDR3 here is CASSYSAEGSTEQFF. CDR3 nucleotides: TGTGCCAGCAGTTACTCGGCGGAGGGGAGTACTGAGCAGTTCTTC.

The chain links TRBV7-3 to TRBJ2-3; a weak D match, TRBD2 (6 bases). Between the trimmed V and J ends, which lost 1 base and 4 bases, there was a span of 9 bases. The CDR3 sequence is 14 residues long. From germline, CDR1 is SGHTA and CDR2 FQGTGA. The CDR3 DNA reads TGTGCCAGCAGCTTAAACCGCGGGGCAGATACGCAGTATTTT. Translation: CASSLNRGADTQYF.

This chain's CDR3 is CASSYSSRAGVGYTF. For the CDR3, the DNA is TGTGCCAGCAGTTACTCGTCGAGGGCAGGGGTAGGCTACACCTTC. This chain joins TRBV6-5 and TRBJ1-2; the D gene is possibly TRBD1 (6 bases). This CDR3 has 15 residues. V was trimmed by 0 bases and J by 8 bases, leaving 16 bases between them. CDR1 and CDR2 (germline): MNHEY, SVGAGI.

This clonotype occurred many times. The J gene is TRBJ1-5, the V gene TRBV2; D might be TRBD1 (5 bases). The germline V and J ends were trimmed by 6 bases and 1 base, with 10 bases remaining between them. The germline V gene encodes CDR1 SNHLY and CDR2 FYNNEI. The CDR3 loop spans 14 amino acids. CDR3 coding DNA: TGTGCCAGCAGGGGGGGTCGAAGCAATCAGCCCCAGCATTTT. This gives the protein CASRGGRSNQPQHF.

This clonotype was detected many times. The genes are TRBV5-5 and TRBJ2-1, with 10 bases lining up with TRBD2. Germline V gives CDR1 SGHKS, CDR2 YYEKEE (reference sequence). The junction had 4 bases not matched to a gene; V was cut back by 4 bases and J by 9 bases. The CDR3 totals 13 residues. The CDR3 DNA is TGTGCCAGCAGCCTAGCGGGAGCAGCTGAGCAGTTCTTC. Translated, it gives CASSLAGAAEQFF.

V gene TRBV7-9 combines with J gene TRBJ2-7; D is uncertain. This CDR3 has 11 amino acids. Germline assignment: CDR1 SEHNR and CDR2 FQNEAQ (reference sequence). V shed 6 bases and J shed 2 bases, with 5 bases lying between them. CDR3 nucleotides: TGTGCCAGCAGACAAACCTACGAGCAGTACTTC. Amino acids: CASRQTYEQYF.